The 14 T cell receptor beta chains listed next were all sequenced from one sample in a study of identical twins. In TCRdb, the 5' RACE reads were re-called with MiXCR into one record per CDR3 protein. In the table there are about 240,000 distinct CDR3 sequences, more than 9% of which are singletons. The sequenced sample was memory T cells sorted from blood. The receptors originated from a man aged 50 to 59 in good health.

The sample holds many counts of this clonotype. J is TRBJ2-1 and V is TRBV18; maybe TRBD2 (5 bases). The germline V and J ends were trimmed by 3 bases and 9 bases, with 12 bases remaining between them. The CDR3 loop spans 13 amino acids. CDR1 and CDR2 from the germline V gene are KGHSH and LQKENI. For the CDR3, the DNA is TGTGCCAGCTCACCTCCGTGGGGAGCTGAGCAGTTCTTC. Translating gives CASSPPWGAEQFF.

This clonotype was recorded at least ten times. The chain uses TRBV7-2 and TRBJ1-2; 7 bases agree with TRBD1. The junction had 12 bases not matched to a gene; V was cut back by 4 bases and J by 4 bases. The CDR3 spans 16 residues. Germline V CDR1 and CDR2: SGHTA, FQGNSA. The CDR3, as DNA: TGTGCCAGCAGCTCAAATCATCGCCGGGACAGCTATGGCTACACCTTC. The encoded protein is CASSSNHRRDSYGYTF.

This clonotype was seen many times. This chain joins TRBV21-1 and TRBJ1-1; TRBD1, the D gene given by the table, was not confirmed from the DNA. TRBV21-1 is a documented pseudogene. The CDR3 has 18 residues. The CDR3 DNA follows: TGTGCCAGCAGCAAAGAAGTAGACAGGGAATCATCGAACACTGAAGCTTTCTTT. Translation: CASSKEVDRESSNTEAFF.

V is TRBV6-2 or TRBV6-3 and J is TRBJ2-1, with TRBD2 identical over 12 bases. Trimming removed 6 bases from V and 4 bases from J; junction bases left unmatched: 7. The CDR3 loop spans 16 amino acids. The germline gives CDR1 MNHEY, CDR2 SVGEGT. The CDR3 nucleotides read TGTGCCAGCAGCGAGACTAGCGGGAGAGGTTACAATGAGCAGTTCTTC. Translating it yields CASSETSGRGYNEQFF.

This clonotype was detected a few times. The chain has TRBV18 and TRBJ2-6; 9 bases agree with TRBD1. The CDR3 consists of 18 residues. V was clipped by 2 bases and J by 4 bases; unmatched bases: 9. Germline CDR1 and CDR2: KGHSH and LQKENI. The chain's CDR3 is CASSPGDRVFSGANVLTF. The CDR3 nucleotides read TGTGCCAGCTCACCAGGGGACAGGGTTTTTTCCGGGGCCAACGTCCTGACTTTC.

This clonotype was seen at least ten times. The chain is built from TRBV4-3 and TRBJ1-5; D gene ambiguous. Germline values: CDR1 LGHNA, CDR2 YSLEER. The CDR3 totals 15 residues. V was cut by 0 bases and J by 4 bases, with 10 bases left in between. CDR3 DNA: TGCGCCAGCAGCCAAGATTTACAAGGGAATCAGCCCCAGCATTTT. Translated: CASSQDLQGNQPQHF.

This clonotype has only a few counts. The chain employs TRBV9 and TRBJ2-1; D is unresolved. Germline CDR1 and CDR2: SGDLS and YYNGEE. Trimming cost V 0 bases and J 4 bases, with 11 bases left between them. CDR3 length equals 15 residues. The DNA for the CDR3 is TGTGCCAGCAGCGTAGACTTCCGACTGTACAATGAGCAGTTCTTC. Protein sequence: CASSVDFRLYNEQFF.

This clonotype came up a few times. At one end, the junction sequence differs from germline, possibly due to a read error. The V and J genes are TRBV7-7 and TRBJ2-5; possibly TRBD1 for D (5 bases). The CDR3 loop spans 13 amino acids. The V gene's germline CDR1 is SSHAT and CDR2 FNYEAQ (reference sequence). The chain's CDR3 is CASSTDRQETQYF. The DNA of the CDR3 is TGTGCTAGCAGCACAGACAGACAAGAGACCCAGTACTTC.

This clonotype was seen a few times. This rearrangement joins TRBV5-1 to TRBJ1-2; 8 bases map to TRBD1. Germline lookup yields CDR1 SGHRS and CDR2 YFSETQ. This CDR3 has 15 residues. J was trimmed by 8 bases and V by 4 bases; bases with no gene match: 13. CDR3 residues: CASSQTNSGGKGYTF. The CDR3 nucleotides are TGCGCCAGCAGCCAGACCAACTCAGGGGGCAAAGGCTACACCTTC.

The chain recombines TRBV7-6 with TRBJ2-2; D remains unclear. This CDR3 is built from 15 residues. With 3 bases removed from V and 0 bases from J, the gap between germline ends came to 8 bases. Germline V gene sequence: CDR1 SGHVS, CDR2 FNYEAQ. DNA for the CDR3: TGTGCCAGCAGCTTGAGATATACGAACACCGGGGAGCTGTTTTTT. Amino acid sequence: CASSLRYTNTGELFF. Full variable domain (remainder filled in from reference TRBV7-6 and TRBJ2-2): GAGVSQSPRYKVTKRGQDVALRCDPISGHVSLYWYRQALGQGPEFLTYFNYEAQQDKSGLPNDRFSAERPEGSISTLTIQRTEQRDSAMYRCASSLRYTNTGELFFGEGSRLTVL.

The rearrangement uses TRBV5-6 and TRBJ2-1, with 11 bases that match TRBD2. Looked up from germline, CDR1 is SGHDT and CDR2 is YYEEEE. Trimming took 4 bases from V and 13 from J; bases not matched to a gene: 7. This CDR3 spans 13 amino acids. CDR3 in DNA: TGTGCCAGCAGCGTAGCGGGGGGGCTGGTACAGTTCTTC. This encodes CASSVAGGLVQFF.

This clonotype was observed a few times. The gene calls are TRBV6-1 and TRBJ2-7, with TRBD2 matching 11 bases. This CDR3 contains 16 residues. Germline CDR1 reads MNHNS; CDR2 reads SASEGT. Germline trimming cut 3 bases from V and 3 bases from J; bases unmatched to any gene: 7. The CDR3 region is CASSDPTSGVGYEQYF. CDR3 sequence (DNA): TGTGCCAGCAGTGATCCGACTAGCGGGGTAGGCTACGAGCAGTACTTC.

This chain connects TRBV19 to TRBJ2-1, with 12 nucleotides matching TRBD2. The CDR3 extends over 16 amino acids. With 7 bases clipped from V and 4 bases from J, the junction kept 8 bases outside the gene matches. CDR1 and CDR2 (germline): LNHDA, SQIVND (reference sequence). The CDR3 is CASTRLAGAMYNEQFF. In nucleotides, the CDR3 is TGTGCCAGTACCAGACTAGCGGGAGCGATGTACAATGAGCAGTTCTTC. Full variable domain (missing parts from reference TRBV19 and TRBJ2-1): DGGITQSPKYLFRKEGQNVTLSCEQNLNHDAMYWYRQDPGQGLRLIYYSQIVNDFQKGDIAEGYSVSREKKESFPLTVTSAQKNPTAFYLCASTRLAGAMYNEQFFGPGTRLTVL.

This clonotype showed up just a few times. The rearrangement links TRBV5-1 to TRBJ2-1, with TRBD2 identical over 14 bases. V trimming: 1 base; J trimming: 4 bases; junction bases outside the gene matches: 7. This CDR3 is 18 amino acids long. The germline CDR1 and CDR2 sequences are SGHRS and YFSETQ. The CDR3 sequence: CASSLTLRTSGGYNEQFF. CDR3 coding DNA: TGCGCCAGCAGCTTGACTCTGCGGACTAGCGGGGGGTACAATGAGCAGTTCTTC.